The clone carrying this T cell receptor beta chain was seen a few times. The CDR3 is 15 amino acids. Trimming removed 6 bases from V and 1 base from J; junction bases left unmatched: 4. Germline-derived CDR1 and CDR2 are MNHEY and SMNVEV (reference sequence). The second PCR ran roughly 7 to 11 cycles with a sample-barcoded 5' primer and J-beta primers. Each CDR3 protein gets one entry after TCRdb re-called the 5' RACE reads with MiXCR. The sample has 1.4 million or so distinct CDR3 sequences, 35% to 45% seen once. The sample is drawn from a study of blood T cells in healthy people across ages. The sequence was collected from a woman between 18 and 30 years old in good health. The chain has TRBV27 and TRBJ2-3; TRBD2 matches at 10 bases. The source material was blood. The CDR3 bases are TGTGCCAGCAGCCCAGCGGGAGGGGGCACAGATACGCAGTATTTT. It translates to CASSPAGGGTDTQYF.